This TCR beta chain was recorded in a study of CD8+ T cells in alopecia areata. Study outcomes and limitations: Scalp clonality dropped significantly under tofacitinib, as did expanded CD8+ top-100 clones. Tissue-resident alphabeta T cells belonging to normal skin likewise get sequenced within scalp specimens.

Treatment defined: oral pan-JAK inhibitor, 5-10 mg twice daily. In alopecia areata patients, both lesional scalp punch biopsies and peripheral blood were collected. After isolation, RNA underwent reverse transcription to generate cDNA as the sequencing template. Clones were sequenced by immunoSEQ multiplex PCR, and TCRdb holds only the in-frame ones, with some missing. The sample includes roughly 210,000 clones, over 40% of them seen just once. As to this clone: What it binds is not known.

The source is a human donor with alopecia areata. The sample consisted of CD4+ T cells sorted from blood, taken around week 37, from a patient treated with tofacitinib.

Here the CDR3 reads CASSSDIVELGTEAFF. CDR3 nucleotides: TGTGCCAGCAGCTCGGACATTGTTGAGTTGGGCACTGAAGCTTTCTTT. The chain combines TRBV7-8 with TRBJ1-1, with D perhaps matching TRBD1 (5 bases). The germline V and J ends were trimmed by 4 bases and 4 bases, with 19 bases remaining between them. There are 16 residues in the CDR3. CDR1 is SGHVS and CDR2 is FQNEAQ in the germline V gene.